This entry lists 21 T cell receptor beta chains sequenced from one sample in a study of regulatory T cells in long-lasting Graves disease. Arm-PCR of CDR3 regions and iRepertoire HTBI primers were used to build TCR beta libraries. Using its own MiXCR run on the multiplex PCR reads, TCRdb lists one record per CDR3 protein. Of some 370,000 distinct CDR3 sequences in the sample, approximately 25% were seen once. Sample time point: persistent/refractory GD, antithyroid drugs over 5 years with positive TRAb. Preparation of the TCR library used RNA extracted from PBMCs. This specimen was peripheral blood mononuclear cells (PBMCs), taken when the disease was refractory, from a patient treated with antithyroid drugs. The receptors originated from a woman between 40 and 55 years old with Graves disease.

The chain carries TRBV20-1 and TRBJ2-3; 8 nucleotides match TRBD2. The junction had 11 bases not matched to a gene; V was cut back by 3 bases and J by 3 bases. Germline V gene lookup returns CDR1 DFQATT and CDR2 SNEGSKA (reference sequence). The CDR3 sequence is 16 residues long. The CDR3 DNA reads as TGCAGTGCTAGTCGGTGGCTAGCGGGTGAAACAGATACGCAGTATTTT. Translation: CSASRWLAGETDTQYF.

The chain combines TRBV5-4 with TRBJ1-1; no reliable D call. V was trimmed by 1 base and J by 7 bases, leaving 11 bases between them. This CDR3 is 13 amino acids long. CDR1 SGHNT and CDR2 YYREEE come from the germline V gene (reference sequence). CDR3 loop: CASSLKGAFEAFF. In nucleotides, the CDR3 is TGTGCCAGCAGCTTGAAGGGAGCCTTTGAAGCTTTCTTT.

This chain links TRBV12-3 or TRBV12-4 with TRBJ2-3; no reliable D call. Trimming shortened V by 5 bases and J by 4 bases, and 7 bases separated the two germline ends. CDR3 length equals 12 residues. CDR3 nucleotides: TGTGCCAGCAGTCACATCCCAGATACGCAGTATTTT. It translates to CASSHIPDTQYF.

This clonotype came up many times. The chain links TRBV28 to TRBJ2-5; D assignment may be TRBD1 or TRBD2 (5 bases each). CDR3 length equals 14 residues. V was shortened by 4 bases and J by 5 bases, with 14 bases between the two germline ends. Germline V gene data show CDR1 as MDHEN and CDR2 as SYDVKM. CDR3 protein: CASSYAGRGETQYF. The CDR3 DNA sequence: TGTGCCAGCAGTTATGCAGGGAGAGGGGAGACCCAGTACTTC.

This clonotype was seen at least ten times. The rearrangement uses TRBV28 and TRBJ2-5; 10 nucleotides align to TRBD2. Trimming cost V 2 bases and J 5 bases; bases outside gene matches: 14. The CDR3 runs to 18 residues. The V gene's germline CDR1 is MDHEN and CDR2 SYDVKM. In DNA form, the CDR3 reads TGTGCCAGCAGTTTAAAGGTCTGGCCTAGCGGGAGCTCCGAGACCCAGTACTTC. Translation: CASSLKVWPSGSSETQYF.

This clonotype has more than one count but fewer than ten. The chain combines TRBV7-8 with TRBJ2-7; D call uncertain. Deletions cut 4 bases from V and 7 bases from J, with 14 bases between. The CDR3 totals 13 residues. Germline V gives CDR1 SGHVS, CDR2 FQNEAQ. This chain's CDR3 is CASSSGPMGEQYF. CDR3 nucleotide sequence: TGTGCCAGCAGCTCCGGGCCAATGGGGGAGCAGTACTTC.

This clonotype was counted ten times or more. The CDR3 DNA reads as TGTGCCAGCAGCGCTATAAGGCCTACGGCTGAAGCTTTCTTT. Translated: CASSAIRPTAEAFF. V and J are TRBV11-2 and TRBJ1-1; D is unresolved. Deletions cut 5 bases from V and 6 bases from J, with 16 bases between. The germline V gene has CDR1 SGHAT and CDR2 FQNNGV. The CDR3 has 14 residues.

At least ten counts were recorded for this clonotype. The chain carries TRBV11-2 and TRBJ2-5; 9 bases are a match to TRBD2. The J segment lost 3 bases and the V segment lost 5 bases, leaving 7 bases of the junction unmatched. CDR1 and CDR2 (germline): SGHAT, FQNNGV. The CDR3 has 15 residues. This CDR3 reads CASSRGLALKETQYF. DNA for the CDR3: TGTGCCAGCAGCCGCGGACTAGCGCTGAAAGAGACCCAGTACTTC.

V usage is TRBV12-5 and J usage is TRBJ2-7; 8 bases agree with TRBD1. With 7 bases clipped from V and 0 bases from J, the junction kept 2 bases outside the gene matches. Germline CDR1 and CDR2: LGHNT and FRNRAP. The CDR3 has 13 amino acids. The CDR3 region is CASAGGSSYEQYF. CDR3 nucleotide sequence: TGTGCTAGTGCAGGGGGCTCCTCCTACGAGCAGTACTTC.

Details on this clonotype: Germline and junction disagree at one end, which may indicate a read error. The DNA for the CDR3 is TGTGCCGGCAGGTCCTCCTACGAGCAGTACTTC. Translation gives CAGRSSYEQYF. This chain uses TRBV6-1 with TRBJ2-7; D unclear. The germline V gene has CDR1 MNHNS and CDR2 SASEGT. This CDR3 has 11 amino acids.

This clonotype was detected ten times or more. CDR3 in amino acids: CASNHRGSYTF. CDR3 sequence (DNA): TGTGCCAGTAACCACAGGGGGAGCTACACCTTC. The chain couples TRBV19 to TRBJ1-2, with 8 positions matching TRBD1. V trimming: 7 bases; J trimming: 9 bases; junction bases outside the gene matches: 4. Germline V gives CDR1 LNHDA, CDR2 SQIVND (reference sequence). The length of the CDR3 is 11 residues.

This clonotype has only a few counts. The chain links TRBV6-2 or TRBV6-3 to TRBJ2-2; 15 bases are shared with TRBD2. This CDR3 spans 18 amino acids. The V gene end was trimmed by 3 bases and the J gene end by 6 bases; junction bases not matched to a gene: 8. The germline CDR1 and CDR2 sequences are MNHEY and SVGEGT. CDR3 region: CASSYRTSGRAFAGELFF. Here the CDR3 DNA reads TGTGCCAGCAGTTATCGGACTAGCGGGAGGGCCTTTGCCGGGGAGCTGTTTTTT.

This clonotype was picked up many times. This chain connects TRBV6-5 to TRBJ1-1; D remains ambiguous. Deletions cut 0 bases from V and 8 bases from J, with 10 bases between. This CDR3 has 13 amino acids. Germline V gene lookup returns CDR1 MNHEY and CDR2 SVGAGI. The CDR3 region is CASSYSGTGEAFF. CDR3 DNA: TGTGCCAGCAGTTACTCGGGCACCGGCGAAGCTTTCTTT.

The sample holds many counts of this clonotype. The V and J genes are TRBV6-1 and TRBJ1-4; D call uncertain. Trimming pared 4 bases from V and 5 bases from J, leaving 14 bases between. In germline, CDR1 is MNHNS, CDR2 SASEGT. CDR3 length: 15 amino acids. The chain's CDR3 is CASSGNGFLNEKLFF. The CDR3 DNA follows: TGTGCCAGCAGTGGGAACGGATTTCTCAATGAAAAACTGTTTTTT.

This clonotype was detected only a few times. This chain uses TRBV20-1 with TRBJ2-1; 14 bases line up with TRBD2. The trim removed 0 bases at V and 2 bases at J, leaving 9 bases unmatched. This CDR3 comprises 19 residues. Germline CDR1 reads DFQATT; CDR2 reads SNEGSKA (reference sequence). CDR3 loop: CSARDFRTSGRTTYNEQFF. The CDR3 nucleotides are TGCAGTGCTAGAGATTTCAGGACTAGCGGGAGGACTACCTACAATGAGCAGTTCTTC.

The table lists this clonotype with a few counts. This sequence joins TRBV5-1 and TRBJ1-4, with D hard to call. Trimming took off 4 bases at V and 0 bases at J, with 10 bases between the two ends. The germline CDR1 and CDR2 sequences are SGHRS and YFSETQ. This CDR3 is built from 15 residues. CDR3: CASSVDGSTNEKLFF. CDR3 DNA sequence: TGCGCCAGCAGCGTAGACGGTTCAACTAATGAAAAACTGTTTTTT. Filled out from reference TRBV5-1 and TRBJ1-4, the complete variable domain reads KAGVTQTPRYLIKTRGQQVTLSCSPISGHRSVSWYQQTPGQGLQFLFEYFSETQRNKGNFPGRFSGRQFSNSRSEMNVSTLELGDSALYLCASSVDGSTNEKLFFGSGTQLSVL.

This clonotype was detected ten times or more. This chain connects TRBV20-1 to TRBJ2-7, with 8 bases that match TRBD1. The germline CDR1 and CDR2 sequences are DFQATT and SNEGSKA (reference sequence). The CDR3 length is 14 residues. Trimming at V came to 3 bases and at J to 3 bases, leaving 7 bases not matched to a gene. CDR3 loop: CSASYPGQVYEQYF. The CDR3 bases are TGCAGTGCTAGTTATCCGGGACAGGTCTACGAGCAGTACTTC.

This clonotype came up many times. This chain connects TRBV28 to TRBJ1-1; D not resolved. Trimming removed 3 bases from V and 1 base from J, with 9 bases in between. The length of the CDR3 is 14 residues. The V gene's germline CDR1 is MDHEN and CDR2 SYDVKM. The CDR3 DNA reads as TGTGCCAGCAGTTTCAATGGGGAGAACACTGAAGCTTTCTTT. Amino acid sequence: CASSFNGENTEAFF.

The CDR3 nucleotides read TGTGCCAGCAGTTTCTCGGGCGTGAGCGGAGCTTTCTTT. Translation gives CASSFSGVSGAFF. The V gene is TRBV28, the J gene TRBJ1-1; no clear D. CDR1 is MDHEN and CDR2 is SYDVKM in the germline V gene. The V and J ends lost 3 bases and 10 bases respectively, with 15 bases between them. This CDR3 comprises 13 residues.

This clonotype has just one count. An end of the junction does not agree with germline; a read error may underlie this. V usage is TRBV6-5 and J usage is TRBJ1-6; D unclear. Germline lookup yields CDR1 MNHEY and CDR2 SVGAGI. The CDR3 runs to 13 residues. The CDR3 sequence is CAGSYDRNSPLHF. DNA of the CDR3: TGTGCCGGCAGTTACGATCGGAATTCACCCCTCCACTTT.

There are a few counts of this clonotype. V is TRBV6-6 and J is TRBJ2-7, with 8 bases lining up with TRBD1. The CDR3 spans 14 residues. The J segment lost 5 bases and the V segment lost 0 bases, leaving 3 bases of the junction unmatched. CDR1 is MNHNY and CDR2 is SVGAGI in the germline V gene (reference sequence). Here the CDR3 DNA reads TGTGCCAGCAGTTACTCGGCAGGGGGCAACGAGCAGTACTTC. Amino acids: CASSYSAGGNEQYF.